These T cell receptor beta chains were read from a single sample in a study of cytomegalovirus exposure and HLA in healthy donors. This table comes from immunoSEQ multiplex PCR, and its TCRdb copy is limited to in-frame clones, with some not included. Of over 65,000 clones in the sample, over 75% were seen once. The sample taken for sequencing was PBMCs. The receptors derive from a man aged 50 or older in good health and CMV-seronegative. Each CDR3 is given with its conserved first and last residue. The D gene is left open where the match is weak. Clone sizes are given selectively: once, few, many, or a class where the clone is expanded.

clone_size	cdr3_length	v_call	j_call	d_call	cdr3_nt	cdr3_aa
NA	19	TRBV27	TRBJ1-2	TRBD1	TGTGCCAGCAGTTCCACCTACCGGGACAGGGCCGGGTCGGACTATGGCTACACCTTC	CASSSTYRDRAGSDYGYTF
NA	15	TRBV10-3	TRBJ2-3	NA	TGTGCCATCAGTGTTCGGGGGAGGAACGCAGATACGCAGTATTTT	CAISVRGRNADTQYF
NA	16	TRBV5-4	TRBJ1-6	NA	TGTGCCAGCAGCCAGGCCGGGGGAGGGGGGAATTCACCCCTCCACTTT	CASSQAGGGGNSPLHF
NA	13	TRBV5-1	TRBJ2-1	TRBD1	TGCGCCAGCAGCTTGGGACAGGGCGGGGAGCAGTTCTTC	CASSLGQGGEQFF
NA	13	TRBV27	TRBJ2-7	TRBD2	TGTGCCAGCAGCTGGGACTTCGGGGGGGAGCAGTACTTC	CASSWDFGGEQYF
NA	16	TRBV9	TRBJ1-2	NA	TGTGCCAGCAGCCCCCAGTCGTGGTCAACGGGCTATGGCTACACCTTC	CASSPQSWSTGYGYTF
NA	13	TRBV7-9	TRBJ1-1	NA	TGTGCCAGCAACTCTCAGGGGAACACTGAAGCTTTCTTT	CASNSQGNTEAFF
NA	16	TRBV5-6	TRBJ2-7	NA	TGTGCCAGCCGGCCCGGACAGCTTTCTCCCCCCTACGAGCAGTACTTC	CASRPGQLSPPYEQYF
once	18	TRBV27	TRBJ2-1	NA	TGTGCCAGCAGTCCCCGGAGGGGGGGGCTGAGTGTGATAGATGAGCAGTTCTTC	CASSPRRGGLSVIDEQFF
NA	14	TRBV30	TRBJ1-4	NA	TGTGCCTGGAGTGCCCAGGGGTTGGATGAAAAACTGTTTTTT	CAWSAQGLDEKLFF
few	14	TRBV2	TRBJ1-4	TRBD1	TGTGCCAGCACAAAACAGGGGAGTGGAGAAAAACTGTTTTTT	CASTKQGSGEKLFF
NA	13	TRBV18	TRBJ1-2	NA	TGTGCCAGCTCACAGGGGGAGTCTCGTGGCTACACCTTC	CASSQGESRGYTF
NA	16	TRBV12-5	TRBJ2-3	TRBD2	TGTGCTAGTGGTTTGGCGGTGGGGGGGGGCACAGATACGCAGTATTTT	CASGLAVGGGTDTQYF
NA	14	TRBV27	TRBJ1-5	NA	TGTGCCAGCAGTTCCGGGGTTAGCAATCAGCCCCAGCATTTT	CASSSGVSNQPQHF
NA	19	TRBV18	TRBJ2-3	TRBD2	TGTGCCAGCTCACCACCGGGTCTAGGCGGGGGGGCTGATCCAGATACGCAGTATTTT	CASSPPGLGGGADPDTQYF
NA	11	TRBV2	TRBJ2-7	TRBD1	TGTGCCAGCAGGACAGGGAGCGAGCAGTACTTC	CASRTGSEQYF
few	13	TRBV5-1	TRBJ2-7	NA	TGCGCCAGCAGCCCGCCAGACTCCTACGAGCAGTACTTC	CASSPPDSYEQYF
NA	15	TRBV28	TRBJ1-1	NA	TGTGCCAGCAGAACTTTACAGATAATGAACACTGAAGCTTTCTTT	CASRTLQIMNTEAFF
NA	12	TRBV28	TRBJ1-1	NA	TGTGCCAGCAACCTTAGGGGCACTGAAGCTTTCTTT	CASNLRGTEAFF
NA	15	TRBV4-2	TRBJ2-3	TRBD2	TGTGCCAGCGGGTCAGCGGGGATCGGCACAGATACGCAGTATTTT	CASGSAGIGTDTQYF
NA	17	TRBV10-2	TRBJ2-2	NA	TGCGCCAGCAGTGAGTCATGGGGGGGCCCGAACACCGGGGAGCTGTTTTTT	CASSESWGGPNTGELFF
NA	14	TRBV5-1	TRBJ2-5	NA	TGCGCCAGCAGCTTGGTGTCCATTCAAGAGACCCAGTACTTC	CASSLVSIQETQYF
NA	11	TRBV6-5	TRBJ1-1	NA	TGTGCCAGCAGTTACGGGACAGAAGCTTTCTTT	CASSYGTEAFF
NA	15	TRBV28	TRBJ1-1	TRBD1	TGTGCCAGCACGGGGGACAGGGCCATAACAGACGAAGCTTTCTTT	CASTGDRAITDEAFF
NA	15	TRBV4-1	TRBJ2-5	NA	TGCGCCAGCAGCCAAGATCCCGGTAGCCAAGAGACCCAGTACTTC	CASSQDPGSQETQYF
NA	13	TRBV9	TRBJ1-1	NA	TGTGCCAGCAGCGTAGATAGGGAGACTGAAGCTTTCTTT	CASSVDRETEAFF
NA	14	TRBV30	TRBJ2-3	TRBD2	TGTGCCTTGGGATCCGGGGGGGCGACAGATACGCAGTATTTT	CALGSGGATDTQYF